The 8 T cell receptor beta chains in this list originate from one sample, sequenced in a study of cytomegalovirus exposure and HLA in healthy donors. The PCR contained 60 Vbeta and 13 Jbeta primers. Data came from immunoSEQ multiplex PCR; TCRdb stores just in-frame clones and leaves some out. This sample has about 88,000 clones, with approximately 80% found just once. Input material: PBMCs. The receptors come from a man between 25 and 39 years old in good health and CMV-seronegative.

In its sample, this clone was seen once. The rearrangement uses TRBV7-8 and TRBJ2-5; tentatively, D is TRBD1 (7 bases). This CDR3 is 20 amino acids long. V lost 5 bases and J lost 1, with 29 bases in between. Germline CDR1 reads SGHVS; CDR2 reads FQNEAQ. In DNA form, the CDR3 reads TGTGCCAGCAGCATGGGAATGACTGGGGGGCTAAGGGGGCTCCAAGAGACCCAGTACTTC. As protein: CASSMGMTGGLRGLQETQYF.

The chain uses TRBV4-1 and TRBJ1-5; D is undetermined. The CDR3 runs 14 residues. In germline, CDR1 is MGHRA, CDR2 YSYEKL. The V end lost 0 bases, the J end lost 3 bases, and 6 bases lay between the germline ends. CDR3 amino acids: CASSQESVNQPQHF. DNA of the CDR3: TGCGCCAGCAGCCAAGAGAGCGTCAATCAGCCCCAGCATTTT.

CDR3 nucleotides: TGTGCCAGCAGCTTGGGGCTAGCGGGGGGACTTTACCAAGAGACCCAGTACTTC. It yields the protein CASSLGLAGGLYQETQYF. The rearrangement uses TRBV5-4 and TRBJ2-5; 11 bases map to TRBD2. The trim removed 0 bases at V and 0 bases at J, leaving 7 bases unmatched. Germline V gene data show CDR1 as SGHNT and CDR2 as YYREEE (reference sequence). This CDR3 has 18 amino acids.

The J gene is TRBJ1-1, the V gene TRBV7-8; TRBD1 might be the D (5 bases). The CDR3 is made up of 14 amino acids. The V end lost 3 bases, the J end lost 4 bases, and 12 bases lay between the germline ends. Germline-derived CDR1 and CDR2 are SGHVS and FQNEAQ. The DNA of the CDR3 is TGTGCCAGCAGCTTGGTGGAGGGGAGCACTGAAGCTTTCTTT. It yields the protein CASSLVEGSTEAFF.

J is TRBJ1-5 and V is TRBV27; 9 bases line up with TRBD1. Germline V lookup: CDR1 MNHEY, CDR2 SMNVEV (reference sequence). The CDR3 length is 15 residues. Unmatched junction bases numbered 6, after V lost 2 bases and J lost 7 bases. The CDR3 region is CASSLVRGQGQPQHF. The DNA of the CDR3 is TGTGCCAGCAGTTTAGTTCGGGGACAGGGACAGCCCCAGCATTTT.

The CDR3 nucleotides are TGCGCCAGCAGCCCTGCGGGGACCTACGAGCAGTACTTC. Encoded protein: CASSPAGTYEQYF. V and J are TRBV5-1 and TRBJ2-5, with D perhaps matching TRBD2 (6 bases). The DNA matches TRBJ2-7 better at its end, which makes the J call doubtful. The CDR3 is 13 amino acids. The germline V gene has CDR1 SGHRS and CDR2 YFSETQ.

The V call is TRBV9, the J call TRBJ1-3; D call uncertain. Trimming removed 0 bases at V and 4 bases at J, with 5 bases between. CDR3 length equals 13 residues. In germline, CDR1 is SGDLS, CDR2 YYNGEE. The DNA of the CDR3 is TGTGCCAGCAGCGTAGCTATCGGAAACACCATATATTTT. This translates into CASSVAIGNTIYF.

This sequence joins TRBV5-1 and TRBJ1-5; D remains unclear. Per germline, CDR1 SGHRS and CDR2 YFSETQ. With 1 base removed from V and 8 bases from J, the gap between germline ends came to 19 bases. This CDR3 comprises 16 residues. The CDR3 sequence is CASSLRGSGVGEPQHF. CDR3 DNA: TGCGCCAGCAGCTTGAGAGGGTCTGGCGTAGGAGAGCCCCAGCATTTT.